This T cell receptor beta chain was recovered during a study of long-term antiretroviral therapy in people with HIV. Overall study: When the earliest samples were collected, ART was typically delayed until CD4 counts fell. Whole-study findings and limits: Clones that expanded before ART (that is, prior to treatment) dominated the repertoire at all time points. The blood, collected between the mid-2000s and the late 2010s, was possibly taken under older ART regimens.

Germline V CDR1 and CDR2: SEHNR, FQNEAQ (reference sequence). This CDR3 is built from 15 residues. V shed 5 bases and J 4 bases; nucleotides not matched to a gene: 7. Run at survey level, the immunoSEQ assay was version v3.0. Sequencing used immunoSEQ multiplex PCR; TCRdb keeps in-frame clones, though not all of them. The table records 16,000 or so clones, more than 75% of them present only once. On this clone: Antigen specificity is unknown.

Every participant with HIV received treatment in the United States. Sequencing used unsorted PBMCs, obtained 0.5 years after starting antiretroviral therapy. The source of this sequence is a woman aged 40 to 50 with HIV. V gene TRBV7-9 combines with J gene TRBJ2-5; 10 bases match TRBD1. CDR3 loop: CASSPRQGARETQYF. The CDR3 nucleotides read TGTGCCAGCAGCCCCCGACAGGGGGCGAGAGAGACCCAGTACTTC.